The 7 T cell receptor beta chains reported below all come from one sample, sequenced in a study of beta chain features in type 1 diabetes. For these receptors, no antigen is known. The whole isolated RNA underwent reverse transcription, so sequencing captured expressed TCRB transcripts. Assay: immunoSEQ multiplex PCR; the TCRdb copy retains only in-frame clones and omits some. The data contain around 650,000 clones, around an eighth of them singletons. Regarding the study as a whole: TCRB CDR3s were moderately but significantly shorter in Type 1 diabetes patients in all four CD4+ subsets.

What was sequenced was naive CD4+ T cells from blood. The receptor set was obtained from a man under 40 with type 1 diabetes.

This clone was detected a few times. The rearrangement uses TRBV7-2 and TRBJ2-1; D is perhaps TRBD1 (6 bases). Germline CDR1 reads SGHTA; CDR2 reads FQGNSA. The CDR3 has 10 amino acids. The V and J ends lost 10 bases and 11 bases respectively, with 12 bases between them. The CDR3 DNA follows: TGTGCCACGCACGGGACAAAGCAGTTCTTC. Amino acid sequence: CATHGTKQFF.

V usage is TRBV4-3 and J usage is TRBJ2-1, with TRBD2 identical over 13 bases. The CDR3 sequence is 17 residues long. CDR1 is LGHNA, CDR2 YSLEER, per germline. The junction had 11 bases not matched to a gene; V was cut back by 4 bases and J by 8 bases. Here the CDR3 reads CASSPASTSGGAYEQFF. DNA of the CDR3: TGCGCCAGCAGCCCTGCATCTACTAGCGGGGGGGCCTATGAGCAGTTCTTC.

Turning to this clone: The same CDR3 arises from other DNA sequences in this sample as well. This chain links TRBV7-9 with TRBJ1-5; 10 bases agree with TRBD1. This CDR3 has 15 residues. Germline assignment: CDR1 SEHNR and CDR2 FQNEAQ (reference sequence). Losses at the gene ends were 1 base for V and 4 bases for J; bases not matched to a gene: 1. CDR3 residues: CASSLEGQGNQPQHF. The CDR3 DNA sequence: TGTGCCAGCAGCTTAGAGGGACAGGGGAATCAGCCCCAGCATTTT.

The genes are TRBV19 and TRBJ2-6; D remains unclear. Germline V gene sequence: CDR1 LNHDA, CDR2 SQIVND (reference sequence). The CDR3 spans 15 residues. Trimming took off 8 bases at V and 1 base at J, with 12 bases between the two ends. The CDR3 nucleotides read TGTGCCAGTTGTCCAGGACCTTCTGGGGCCAACGTCCTGACTTTC. As protein: CASCPGPSGANVLTF.

This clone has a handful of counts. Additional DNA sequences in this sample encode the identical CDR3. The chain carries TRBV4-2 and TRBJ1-1; weak D call: TRBD1 (5 bases). Looked up from germline, CDR1 is LGHNA and CDR2 is YNFKEQ. There are 13 residues in the CDR3. V lost 0 bases, J lost 3 bases, and 5 bases lay in between. CDR3 in DNA: TGTGCCAGCAGCCAAGACAGGGACACTGAAGCTTTCTTT. This sequence encodes CASSQDRDTEAFF.

The chain links TRBV7-9 to TRBJ2-5, with unresolved D. The germline V gene has CDR1 SEHNR and CDR2 FQNEAQ (reference sequence). Trimming removed 2 bases from V and 1 base from J, with 5 bases in between. The CDR3 is 13 amino acids. Written as DNA, the CDR3 is TGTGCCAGCAGCTTATTGGGCCAAGAGACCCAGTACTTC. Translated: CASSLLGQETQYF.

This clone came up a few times. The chain recombines TRBV7-2 with TRBJ1-2; tentatively, D is TRBD1 (5 bases). The CDR3 is 14 residues long. Trimming removed 1 base at V and 4 bases at J, with 10 bases between. Germline V CDR1 and CDR2: SGHTA, FQGNSA. Here the CDR3 reads CASSLGQSSYGYTF. DNA of the CDR3: TGTGCCAGCAGCTTAGGACAGAGTTCCTATGGCTACACCTTC.